These 25 T cell receptor beta chains came from one sample sequenced in a study of breast tumors, draining lymph nodes, adjacent tissues. One entry per CDR3 protein, called by TCRdb with MiXCR from the multiplex PCR reads. The profile covers about 22,000 distinct CDR3 sequences, with roughly three fifths appearing a single time and about 19% taken by the ten largest. Sequenced input: tumor-adjacent breast tissue. The receptors were gathered from a female donor with breast cancer. Some clones in this sample may be carry-over from other donors' samples.

This chain joins TRBV7-8 and TRBJ2-7, with unresolved D. V dropped 5 bases and J dropped 4 bases, with 24 bases sitting between them. The CDR3 is 17 residues long. In germline, CDR1 is SGHVS, CDR2 FQNEAQ. The CDR3 loop reads CASSARPPRDGLYEQYF. The CDR3 DNA follows: TGTGCCAGCAGCGCCCGCCCCCCTAGAGACGGCTTGTACGAGCAGTACTTC.

The J gene is TRBJ2-1, the V gene TRBV7-2; 7 nucleotides agree with TRBD2. Germline V gene lookup returns CDR1 SGHTA and CDR2 FQGNSA. V was clipped by 2 bases and J by 2 bases; unmatched bases: 15. The CDR3 spans 19 residues. The CDR3: CASSLKGSGGSRPYNEQFF. The CDR3 DNA sequence: TGTGCCAGCAGCTTAAAGGGTAGTGGCGGGAGTCGTCCCTACAATGAGCAGTTCTTC. The whole variable domain, filled in from reference TRBV7-2 and TRBJ2-1, reads GAGVSQSPSNKVTEKGKDVELRCDPISGHTALYWYRQSLGQGLEFLIYFQGNSAPDKSGLPSDRFSAERTGGSVSTLTIQRTQQEDSAVYLCASSLKGSGGSRPYNEQFFGPGTRLTVL.

This clonotype counts as medium-sized. The chain joins TRBV4-3 to TRBJ2-7; D may be TRBD1 (6 bases). V shed 1 base and J shed 8 bases, with 12 bases lying between them. The CDR3 length is 13 residues. The V gene's germline CDR1 is LGHNA and CDR2 YSLEER. The CDR3 region is CASSQAPGVKQYF. CDR3 in DNA: TGCGCCAGCAGCCAAGCGCCAGGGGTAAAGCAGTACTTC.

This clonotype was picked up many times. The gene calls are TRBV3-1 and TRBJ2-1; 8 nucleotides align to TRBD1. Germline V lookup: CDR1 LGHDT, CDR2 YNNKEL (reference sequence). This CDR3 has 15 residues. J lost 4 bases, V lost 1 base, and 3 bases had no gene match. CDR3: CASSQVRGPYNEQFF. The CDR3 DNA reads as TGTGCCAGCAGCCAAGTCAGGGGGCCTTACAATGAGCAGTTCTTC.

The chain has TRBV29-1 and TRBJ2-1; D gene unclear. Trimming left V 7 bases short and J 0 bases short, with 10 bases between. There are 13 residues in the CDR3. From germline, CDR1 is SQVTM and CDR2 ANQGSEA. CDR3 in amino acids: CSGFRSSYNEQFF. CDR3 nucleotide sequence: TGCAGCGGATTCAGGAGCTCCTACAATGAGCAGTTCTTC.

This sequence joins TRBV29-1 and TRBJ2-5, with TRBD2 identical over 7 bases. Germline V gives CDR1 SQVTM, CDR2 ANQGSEA. The CDR3 contains 13 residues. Germline trimming cut 7 bases from V and 1 base from J; bases unmatched to any gene: 6. DNA for the CDR3: TGCAGCGCGGGAAGCGGGATCCAAGAGACCCAGTACTTC. Residues: CSAGSGIQETQYF.

The sample holds one count of this clonotype. V gene TRBV11-2 combines with J gene TRBJ1-3; D perhaps matches TRBD1 (6 bases). V was shortened by 0 bases and J by 0 bases, with 9 bases between the two germline ends. CDR1 and CDR2 (germline): SGHAT, FQNNGV. The CDR3 has 16 amino acids. As DNA, the CDR3 is TGTGCCAGCAGCTTAGAAGGACAGATCTCTGGAAACACCATATATTTT. It is translated as CASSLEGQISGNTIYF.

The V gene is TRBV6-6, the J gene TRBJ2-7; 15 bases are a match to TRBD2. This CDR3 has 17 residues. The V gene's germline CDR1 is MNHNY and CDR2 SVGAGI (reference sequence). Trimming took 6 bases from V and 5 from J; bases not matched to a gene: 11. This chain's CDR3 is CASRLGLAGGLLNEQYF. The DNA for the CDR3 is TGTGCCAGCAGACTGGGACTAGCGGGGGGCCTCCTTAACGAGCAGTACTTC.

This clonotype was seen at least ten times. V and J are TRBV7-9 and TRBJ2-1; D gene unclear. The CDR3 sequence is 16 residues long. V lost 1 base to trimming and J lost 2 bases, with 12 bases between them. Germline lookup yields CDR1 SEHNR and CDR2 FQNEAQ (reference sequence). The CDR3 DNA follows: TGTGCCAGCAGCTTAGTTGCTTCATTCACCTACAATGAGCAGTTCTTC. Translating gives CASSLVASFTYNEQFF.

This clonotype was counted a few times. This chain joins TRBV7-9 and TRBJ1-6, with TRBD1 matching 7 bases. V lost 5 bases to trimming and J lost 5 bases; unmatched junction nucleotides: 9. This CDR3 region has 16 residues. The germline V gene encodes CDR1 SEHNR and CDR2 FQNEAQ (reference sequence). CDR3 protein: CASSGHRDRDNSPLHF. The CDR3 coding sequence is TGTGCCAGCAGCGGGCACCGGGACAGAGATAATTCACCCCTCCACTTT.

The chain uses TRBV2 and TRBJ2-1, with 10 bases that match TRBD2. Germline values: CDR1 SNHLY, CDR2 FYNNEI. Trimming took 2 bases from V and 4 from J; bases not matched to a gene: 2. The CDR3 totals 15 residues. For the CDR3, the DNA is TGTGCCAGCAGTGAACAAGCGGGGGGGTACAATGAGCAGTTCTTC. Its protein product is CASSEQAGGYNEQFF.

This clonotype was seen at least ten times. V usage is TRBV7-8 and J usage is TRBJ2-7, with D possibly being TRBD1 or TRBD2 (5 bases each). Trimming left V 2 bases short and J 5 bases short, with 13 bases between. The CDR3 contains 14 residues. Germline assignment: CDR1 SGHVS and CDR2 FQNEAQ. The CDR3 sequence is CASSLLRDGDEQYV. CDR3 in DNA: TGTGCCAGCAGCTTACTTAGGGACGGTGACGAGCAGTACGTC.

The chain is built from TRBV5-5 and TRBJ2-3; 9 bases are a match to TRBD1. The CDR3 is 18 amino acids. The V gene end was trimmed by 0 bases and the J gene end by 0 bases; junction bases not matched to a gene: 8. From germline, CDR1 is SGHKS and CDR2 YYEKEE (reference sequence). In DNA, the CDR3 is TGTGCCAGCAGCTTGGAATTTTTGGGACAGGGCAGCACAGATACGCAGTATTTT. Amino acid sequence: CASSLEFLGQGSTDTQYF.

In DNA form, the CDR3 reads TGTGCCAGCAGCCAGGGCAATGCGGGGAATGAGCAGTTCTTC. It yields the protein CASSQGNAGNEQFF. The chain couples TRBV7-9 to TRBJ2-1; D is possibly TRBD2 (6 bases). Germline-derived CDR1 and CDR2 are SEHNR and FQNEAQ (reference sequence). The length of the CDR3 is 14 residues. V lost 5 bases and J lost 7, with 15 bases in between.

V gene TRBV7-2 combines with J gene TRBJ1-6, with TRBD1 matching over 8 bases. The germline V gene has CDR1 SGHTA and CDR2 FQGNSA. The CDR3 spans 14 residues. CDR3 nucleotides: TGTGCTTCCCAGGGGGCGGCCTATAATTCACCCCTCCACTTT. Encoded protein: CASQGAAYNSPLHF.

The V gene is TRBV20-1, the J gene TRBJ2-1; 11 positions agree with TRBD2. V trimming: 8 bases; J trimming: 10 bases; junction bases outside the gene matches: 10. The CDR3 totals 13 residues. Germline lookup yields CDR1 DFQATT and CDR2 SNEGSKA (reference sequence). The CDR3, as DNA: TGCAGTACGACTAGCGGGAAACGCCCCGAGCAGTTCTTC. Its protein product is CSTTSGKRPEQFF.

The V gene is TRBV15, the J gene TRBJ1-2; 8 bases align to TRBD1. Trimming removed 4 bases from V and 4 bases from J; junction bases left unmatched: 11. Germline CDR1 LNHNV, CDR2 YYDKDF (reference sequence). The CDR3 has 16 residues. Written as DNA, the CDR3 is TGTGCCACCAGCACCACAGAGGGAGACAGGGGCTATGGCTACACCTTC. The encoded protein is CATSTTEGDRGYGYTF.

This clonotype was seen ten or more times. The chain has TRBV11-3 and TRBJ2-1; 10 nucleotides match TRBD2. The CDR3 contains 18 residues. Germline CDR1 reads SGHNT; CDR2 reads YENEEA. Trimming removed 4 bases from V and 10 bases from J; junction bases left unmatched: 19. The CDR3 DNA reads as TGTGCCAGCAGCTCTAGTGGATCGGAGCGGGGGGGTCCCGAAGAGCAGTTCTTC. Translating it yields CASSSSGSERGGPEEQFF.

The chain links TRBV10-2 to TRBJ1-5; TRBD1 matches at 7 bases. Per the germline V gene, CDR1 is WSHSY and CDR2 is SAAADI. This CDR3 is 13 amino acids long. The V and J ends lost 9 bases and 1 base, in that order; junction bases with no gene match: 3. The CDR3 region is CASSTGSNQPQHF. The CDR3 nucleotides read TGCGCCAGTTCGACAGGGAGCAATCAGCCCCAGCATTTT.

Remarks on this clonotype: Germline is not matched at one junction end, which may reflect a read error. This rearrangement joins TRBV7-9 to TRBJ2-6; D may be TRBD1 (7 bases). This CDR3 comprises 17 residues. Germline assignment: CDR1 SEHNR and CDR2 FQNEAQ (reference sequence). The CDR3, as DNA: TGTGCCAGCAGCTGGGGACAGACCCTTTCGGGGGCCAACCTCCTGACTTTC. Its translation: CASSWGQTLSGANLLTF.

By its share, this clonotype is medium-sized. This chain links TRBV29-1 with TRBJ1-3; a weak D match, TRBD1 (6 bases). The CDR3 consists of 14 residues. The V end lost 4 bases, the J end lost 2 bases, and 12 bases lay between the germline ends. In germline, CDR1 is SQVTM, CDR2 ANQGSEA. In DNA, the CDR3 is TGCAGCGTTGCCCGGGGGGCGACTGGAAACACCATATATTTT. It specifies CSVARGATGNTIYF.

There are many counts of this clonotype. V usage is TRBV7-6 and J usage is TRBJ1-4, with D tentatively TRBD1 (5 bases). CDR1 is SGHVS, CDR2 FNYEAQ, per germline. This CDR3 spans 14 amino acids. Trimming removed 3 bases at V and 4 bases at J, with 9 bases between. CDR3 sequence: CASSFGGFNEKLFF. The CDR3 DNA follows: TGTGCCAGCAGCTTTGGGGGTTTTAATGAAAAACTGTTTTTT.

The V gene is TRBV15, the J gene TRBJ2-7; TRBD2 matches at 11 bases. Germline V gene sequence: CDR1 LNHNV, CDR2 YYDKDF (reference sequence). This CDR3 is built from 15 residues. The V segment lost 10 bases and the J segment 1 base; nucleotides outside the gene matches: 9. CDR3 region: CASSPGLAASYEQYF. The CDR3 nucleotides read TGTGCCAGTTCTCCGGGACTAGCGGCTTCCTACGAGCAGTACTTC.

The chain has TRBV12-3 or TRBV12-4 and TRBJ2-7; the D gene is possibly TRBD1 (6 bases). Trimming pared 7 bases from V and 6 bases from J, leaving 13 bases between. This CDR3 contains 12 residues. The CDR3 here is CASNFRTAEQYF. CDR3 in DNA: TGTGCCAGCAACTTCCGGACAGCCGAGCAGTACTTC.

The chain couples TRBV29-1 to TRBJ1-2; TRBD1 aligns across 10 bases. Germline lookup yields CDR1 SQVTM and CDR2 ANQGSEA. CDR3 size: 12 residues. J was trimmed by 8 bases and V by 7 bases; bases with no gene match: 7. CDR3 nucleotides: TGCAGCGCTGACAGGGGGCGCACCGGCTACACCTTC. It translates to CSADRGRTGYTF. Full variable domain (rest looked up from reference TRBV29-1 and TRBJ1-2): SAVISQKPSRDICQRGTSLTIQCQVDSQVTMMFWYRQQPGQSLTLIATANQGSEATYESGFVIDKFPISRPNLTFSTLTVSNMSPEDSSIYLCSADRGRTGYTFGSGTRLTVV.